These T cell receptor beta chains were read from a single sample in a study of OX40 agonist ivuxolimab in advanced cancers. Profiling relied on immunoSEQ multiplex PCR, and the TCRdb table lists in-frame clones only, not all of them. The sample holds 50,000 or so clones; about 81% are singletons and the top ten take 0.7% to 0.8%. The sample was CD4+ or CD8+ T cells sorted from blood, taken in a trial of the OX40 agonist ivuxolimab. All receptors derive from an adult with an advanced solid tumor such as melanoma, head and neck, liver or kidney cancer. CDR3s include the opening cysteine and the closing phenylalanine or tryptophan. D genes are given only for firm matches. Some rows have no size entry. The others give once, few or many, or a class for an expanded clone.

J,D,size,V,CDR3,DNA
TRBJ1-5,.,.,TRBV5-8,CASSLFRVQPQHF,TGTGCCAGCAGCTTGTTCCGGGTTCAGCCCCAGCATTTT
TRBJ2-7,.,.,TRBV11-3,CASSLGLSGEQYF,TGTGCCAGCAGCTTAGGGTTGAGCGGGGAGCAGTACTTC
TRBJ1-2,.,.,TRBV6-6,CASTPADLLYGYTF,TGTGCCAGCACGCCGGCAGACCTACTCTATGGCTACACCTTC
TRBJ2-7,.,.,TRBV6-5,CASSRAYEQYF,TGTGCCAGCAGCCGCGCCTACGAGCAGTACTTC
TRBJ2-1,TRBD1,.,TRBV6-1,CASSEPRDSPYNEQFF,TGTGCCAGCAGTGAACCCCGGGACAGTCCGTACAATGAGCAGTTCTTC
TRBJ2-5,.,once,TRBV7-2,CASSLARGQETQYF,TGTGCCAGCAGCTTAGCCAGGGGACAAGAGACCCAGTACTTC
TRBJ2-5,TRBD2,.,TRBV7-9,CASSSPRPAGFNRIETQYF,TGTGCCAGCAGCTCCCCCCGGCCAGCGGGGTTCAACCGCATTGAGACCCAGTACTTC
TRBJ2-2,TRBD1,.,TRBV7-9,CASSKNRGRVGELFF,TGTGCCAGCAGCAAAAACAGGGGGCGCGTCGGGGAGCTGTTTTTT
TRBJ2-3,.,.,TRBV29-1,CSVETDTDTQYF,TGCAGCGTTGAGACAGACACAGATACGCAGTATTTT
TRBJ2-3,TRBD2,.,TRBV5-4,CASSIAGGFTDTQYF,TGTGCCAGCAGCATAGCGGGGGGCTTCACAGATACGCAGTATTTT
TRBJ2-5,TRBD1,.,TRBV19,CASSKGTGEQETQYF,TGTGCCAGTAGTAAAGGGACAGGGGAACAAGAGACCCAGTACTTC
TRBJ2-7,.,once,TRBV6-5,CASSYSGKQYF,TGTGCCAGCAGTTATTCAGGGAAGCAGTACTTC
TRBJ1-6,TRBD1,.,TRBV15,CATSREDRGNSPLHF,TGTGCCACCAGCAGAGAGGACAGGGGGAATTCACCCCTCCACTTT
TRBJ2-3,.,once,TRBV28,CASSLTGAGPDTQYF,TGTGCCAGCAGTTTGACCGGGGCGGGACCAGATACGCAGTATTTT
TRBJ2-7,TRBD1,.,TRBV5-4,CASSSTGRYEQYF,TGTGCCAGCAGCTCGACAGGGCGGTACGAGCAGTACTTC
TRBJ2-6,.,once,TRBV18,CASSLGASGANVLTF,TGTGCCAGCTCACTAGGGGCGTCTGGGGCCAACGTCCTGACTTTC
TRBJ2-1,.,.,TRBV6-4,CASSEGRAVGEQFF,TGTGCCAGCAGTGAGGGCAGGGCGGTGGGTGAGCAGTTCTTC
TRBJ2-3,.,.,TRBV9,CASTRGSTDTQYF,TGTGCCAGCACAAGGGGGAGCACAGATACGCAGTATTTT
TRBJ2-5,TRBD2,.,TRBV11-2,CASSLLAGGNSETQYF,TGTGCCAGCAGCTTACTAGCGGGGGGCAACAGCGAGACCCAGTACTTC
TRBJ2-2,.,.,TRBV10-3,CAIGQNTGELFF,TGTGCCATCGGGCAGAACACCGGGGAGCTGTTTTTT
TRBJ2-3,TRBD1,.,TRBV4-1,CASSQGDSSTDTQYF,TGCGCCAGCAGCCAAGGGGACAGCAGCACAGATACGCAGTATTTT
TRBJ2-2,.,.,TRBV7-6,CASSSGGSDTGELFF,TGTGCCAGCAGCTCCGGTGGTAGTGACACCGGGGAGCTGTTTTTT
TRBJ1-5,TRBD1,.,TRBV19,CASSVHSGTGNGNQPQHF,TGTGCCAGTAGTGTCCACTCCGGGACAGGGAACGGCAATCAGCCCCAGCATTTT
TRBJ2-1,TRBD2,.,TRBV6-7,CASSYPGLAGDYNEQFF,TGTGCCAGCAGTTATCCTGGACTAGCGGGGGATTACAATGAGCAGTTCTTC
TRBJ2-5,TRBD1,.,TRBV5-1,CASSLRTGGRETQYF,TGCGCCAGCAGCTTGAGGACAGGGGGAAGAGAGACCCAGTACTTC
TRBJ2-5,.,many,TRBV19,CASSRPAQETQYF,TGTGCCAGTAGCCGACCGGCGCAAGAGACCCAGTACTTC
TRBJ1-5,.,.,TRBV6-1,CASSLRQNQPQHF,TGTGCCAGCAGTCTGAGACAGAATCAGCCCCAGCATTTT
TRBJ1-4,TRBD1,once,TRBV5-1,CASKAGQGGYEEKLFF,TGCGCCAGCAAAGCGGGACAGGGCGGGTACGAGGAAAAACTGTTTTTT
TRBJ1-1,.,.,TRBV12-5,CASGFSFRNTEAFF,TGTGCTAGTGGTTTTTCTTTTCGGAACACTGAAGCTTTCTTT
TRBJ2-5,.,once,TRBV19,CASSIGQAWGQETQYF,TGTGCCAGTAGTATAGGACAGGCCTGGGGGCAAGAGACCCAGTACTTC
TRBJ2-7,TRBD2,.,TRBV7-9,CASSLGTSGVSYEQYF,TGTGCCAGCAGCTTAGGGACTAGCGGGGTCTCCTACGAGCAGTACTTC
TRBJ1-5,TRBD1,.,TRBV5-6,CASSLGTGVQPQHF,TGTGCCAGCAGCCTAGGGACAGGAGTTCAGCCCCAGCATTTT
TRBJ1-1,TRBD1,few,TRBV5-6,CASSLLGTGGSEAFF,TGTGCCAGCAGCTTGTTAGGGACAGGGGGTTCTGAAGCTTTCTTT
TRBJ2-5,.,.,TRBV7-9,CASSLVQGVETQYF,TGTGCCAGCAGCTTAGTGCAGGGAGTAGAGACCCAGTACTTC
TRBJ1-4,TRBD1,.,TRBV2,CASSADRGTNEKLFF,TGTGCCAGCAGTGCAGACAGGGGAACGAATGAAAAACTGTTTTTT
TRBJ2-1,.,once,TRBV28,CASSFQGGQVYNEQFF,TGTGCCAGCAGTTTCCAGGGGGGCCAAGTTTACAATGAGCAGTTCTTC
TRBJ2-5,.,.,TRBV7-2,CASSRGWGEAQETQYF,TGTGCCAGCAGCCGGGGTTGGGGGGAAGCTCAAGAGACCCAGTACTTC
TRBJ2-5,.,.,TRBV29-1,CSVHPGAFPQRGGSQTQYF,TGCAGCGTTCACCCGGGGGCGTTCCCTCAACGGGGAGGTTCGCAGACCCAGTACTTC
TRBJ1-1,TRBD1,.,TRBV25-1,CASSVGQGAFRTEAFF,TGTGCCAGCAGTGTAGGGCAGGGGGCTTTTCGCACTGAAGCTTTCTTT
TRBJ1-3,.,.,TRBV29-1,CSGGVGNTIYF,TGCAGCGGAGGAGTTGGAAACACCATATATTTT
TRBJ1-3,TRBD1,.,TRBV18,CASSLDRGPGNTIYF,TGTGCCAGCTCCCTCGACAGGGGGCCAGGAAACACCATATATTTT